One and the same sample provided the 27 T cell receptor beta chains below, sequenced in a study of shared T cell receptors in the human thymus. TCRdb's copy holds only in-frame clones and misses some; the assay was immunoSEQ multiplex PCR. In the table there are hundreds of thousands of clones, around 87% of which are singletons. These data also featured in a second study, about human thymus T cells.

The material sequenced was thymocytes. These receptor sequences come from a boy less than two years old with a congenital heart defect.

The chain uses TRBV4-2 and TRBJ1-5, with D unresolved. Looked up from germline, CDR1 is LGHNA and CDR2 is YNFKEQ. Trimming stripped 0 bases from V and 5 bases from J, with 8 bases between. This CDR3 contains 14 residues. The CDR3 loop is CASSQDSGHQPQHF. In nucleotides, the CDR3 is TGTGCCAGCAGCCAAGATTCAGGTCATCAGCCCCAGCATTTT.

CDR3 coding DNA: TGTGCCAGCAGCTTGACTAGCGGGAGCACTTACGAGCAGTACTTC. Its protein product is CASSLTSGSTYEQYF. This chain joins TRBV7-2 and TRBJ2-7; 12 nucleotides agree with TRBD2. After removal of 3 bases from V and 4 bases from J, the junction contained 4 bases not matched to a gene. CDR3 length: 15 residues. Per the germline V gene, CDR1 is SGHTA and CDR2 is FQGNSA.

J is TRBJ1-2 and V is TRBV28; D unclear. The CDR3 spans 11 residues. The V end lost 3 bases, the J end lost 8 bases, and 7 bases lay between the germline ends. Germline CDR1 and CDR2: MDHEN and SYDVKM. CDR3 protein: CASSFPQGYTF. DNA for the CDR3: TGTGCCAGCAGTTTCCCCCAAGGCTACACCTTC.

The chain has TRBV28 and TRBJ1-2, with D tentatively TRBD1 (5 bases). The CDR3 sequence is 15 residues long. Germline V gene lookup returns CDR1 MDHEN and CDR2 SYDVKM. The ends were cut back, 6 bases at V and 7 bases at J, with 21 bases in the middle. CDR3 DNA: TGTGCCAGCAGGCTAACGGCCGGGCGTGGGGCTGGCTACACCTTC. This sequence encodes CASRLTAGRGAGYTF.

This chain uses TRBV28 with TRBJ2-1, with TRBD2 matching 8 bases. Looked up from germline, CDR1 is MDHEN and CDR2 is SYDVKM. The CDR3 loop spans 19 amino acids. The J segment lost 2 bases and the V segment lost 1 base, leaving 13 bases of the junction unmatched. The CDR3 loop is CASSLSSGPGVRAYNEQFF. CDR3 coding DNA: TGTGCCAGCAGTTTATCTAGCGGGCCAGGGGTTAGGGCCTACAATGAGCAGTTCTTC.

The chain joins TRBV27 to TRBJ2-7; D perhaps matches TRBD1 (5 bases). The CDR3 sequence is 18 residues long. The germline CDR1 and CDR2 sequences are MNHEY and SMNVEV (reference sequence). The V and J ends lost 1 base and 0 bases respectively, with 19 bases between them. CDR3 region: CASSLLKGRDSSSYEQYF. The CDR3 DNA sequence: TGTGCCAGCAGTTTATTAAAGGGGCGAGACAGCAGCTCCTACGAGCAGTACTTC.

The CDR3 sequence is CAWSVLSGLNTEAFF. The CDR3 DNA sequence: TGTGCCTGGAGTGTACTGTCAGGGCTGAACACTGAAGCTTTCTTT. The chain joins TRBV30 to TRBJ1-1; TRBD1 might be the D (5 bases). In germline, CDR1 is GTSNPN, CDR2 SVGIG (reference sequence). The CDR3 sequence is 15 residues long. V lost 0 bases and J lost 0, with 11 bases in between.

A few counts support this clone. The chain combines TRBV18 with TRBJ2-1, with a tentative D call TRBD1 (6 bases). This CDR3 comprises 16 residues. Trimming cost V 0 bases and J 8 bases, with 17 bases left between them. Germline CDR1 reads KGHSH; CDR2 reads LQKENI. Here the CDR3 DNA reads TGTGCCAGCTCACCACCGCGGACAGCCTTACCGGATGAGCAGTTCTTC. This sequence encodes CASSPPRTALPDEQFF.

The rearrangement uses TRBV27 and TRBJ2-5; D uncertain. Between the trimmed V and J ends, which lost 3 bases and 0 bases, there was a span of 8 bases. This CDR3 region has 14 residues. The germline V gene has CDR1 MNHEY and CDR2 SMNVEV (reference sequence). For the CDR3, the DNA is TGTGCCAGCAGTTTTGCGGCGTACCAAGAGACCCAGTACTTC. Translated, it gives CASSFAAYQETQYF.

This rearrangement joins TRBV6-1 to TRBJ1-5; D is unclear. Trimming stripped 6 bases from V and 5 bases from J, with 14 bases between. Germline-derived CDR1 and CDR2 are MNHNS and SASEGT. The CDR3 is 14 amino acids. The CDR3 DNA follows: TGTGCCAGCAGCTCAACGCGTAGTGATCAGCCCCAGCATTTT. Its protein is CASSSTRSDQPQHF.

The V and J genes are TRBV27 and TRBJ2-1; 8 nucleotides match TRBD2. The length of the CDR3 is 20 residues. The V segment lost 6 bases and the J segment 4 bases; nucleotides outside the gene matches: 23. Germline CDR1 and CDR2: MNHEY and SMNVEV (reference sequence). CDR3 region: CASSPPGRGSRRAIYNEQFF. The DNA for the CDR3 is TGTGCCAGCAGCCCTCCCGGGAGGGGTAGCCGCCGTGCTATTTACAATGAGCAGTTCTTC.

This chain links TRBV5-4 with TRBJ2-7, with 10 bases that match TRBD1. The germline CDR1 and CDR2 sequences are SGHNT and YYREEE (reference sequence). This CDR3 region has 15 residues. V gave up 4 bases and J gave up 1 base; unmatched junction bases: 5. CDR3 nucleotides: TGTGCCAGCAGCCCGGACAGGGGGGTGTCCTACGAGCAGTACTTC. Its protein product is CASSPDRGVSYEQYF.

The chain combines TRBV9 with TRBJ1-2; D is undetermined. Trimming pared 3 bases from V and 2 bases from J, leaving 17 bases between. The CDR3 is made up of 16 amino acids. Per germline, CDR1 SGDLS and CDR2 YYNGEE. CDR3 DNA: TGTGCCAGCAGCGCCCTTACCGCTAACTGGAACTATGGCTACACCTTC. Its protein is CASSALTANWNYGYTF.

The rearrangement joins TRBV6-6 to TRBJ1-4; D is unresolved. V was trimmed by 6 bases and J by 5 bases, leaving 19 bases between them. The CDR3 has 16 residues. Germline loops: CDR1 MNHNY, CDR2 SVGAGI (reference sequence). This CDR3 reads CASSHGLQEENEKLFF. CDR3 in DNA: TGTGCCAGCAGCCACGGCCTTCAGGAGGAGAATGAAAAACTGTTTTTT.

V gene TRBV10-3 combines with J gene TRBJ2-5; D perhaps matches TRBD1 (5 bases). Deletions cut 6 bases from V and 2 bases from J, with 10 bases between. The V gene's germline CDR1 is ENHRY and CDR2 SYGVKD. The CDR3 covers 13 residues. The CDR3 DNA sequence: TGTGCCATCAGCCCGACAGTACAAGAGACCCAGTACTTC. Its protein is CAISPTVQETQYF.

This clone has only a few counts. CDR3 DNA sequence: TGCGCCAGCAGTGCCACAAATAGCAATCAGCCCCAGCATTTT. Protein: CASSATNSNQPQHF. The chain couples TRBV10-2 to TRBJ1-5; D is undetermined. The germline CDR1 and CDR2 sequences are WSHSY and SAAADI. V was shortened by 4 bases and J by 0 bases, with 7 bases between the two germline ends. The length of the CDR3 is 14 residues.

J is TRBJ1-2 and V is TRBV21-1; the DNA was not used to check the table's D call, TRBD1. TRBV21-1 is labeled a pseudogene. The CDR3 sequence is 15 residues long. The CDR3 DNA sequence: TGTGCCAGCAGCAAAGGTCGCAGGGAAAACTATGGCTACACCTTC. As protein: CASSKGRRENYGYTF.

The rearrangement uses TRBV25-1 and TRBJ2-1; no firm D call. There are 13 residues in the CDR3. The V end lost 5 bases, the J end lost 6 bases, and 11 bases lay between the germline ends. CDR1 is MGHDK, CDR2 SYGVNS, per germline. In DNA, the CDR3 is TGTGCCAGCAGTTTGCCAGGCCTCAATGAGCAGTTCTTC. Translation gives CASSLPGLNEQFF.

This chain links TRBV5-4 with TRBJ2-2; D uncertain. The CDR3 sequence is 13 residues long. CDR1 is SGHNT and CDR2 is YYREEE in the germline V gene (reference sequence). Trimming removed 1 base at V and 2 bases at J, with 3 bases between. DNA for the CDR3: TGTGCCAGCAGCTTGATAAACACCGGGGAGCTGTTTTTT. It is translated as CASSLINTGELFF.

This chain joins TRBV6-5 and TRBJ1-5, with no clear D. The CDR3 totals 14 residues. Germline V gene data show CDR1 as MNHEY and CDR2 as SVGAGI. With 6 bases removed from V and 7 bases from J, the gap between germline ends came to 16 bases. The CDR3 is CASSPEGEEQPQHF. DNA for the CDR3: TGTGCCAGCAGCCCGGAGGGTGAGGAGCAGCCCCAGCATTTT.

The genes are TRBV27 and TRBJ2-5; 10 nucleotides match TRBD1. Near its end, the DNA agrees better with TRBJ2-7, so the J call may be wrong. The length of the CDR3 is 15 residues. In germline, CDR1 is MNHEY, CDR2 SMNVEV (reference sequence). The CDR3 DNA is TGTGCCAGCAGTTTAGGGGACAGGGGTAGGTACGAGCAGTACTTC. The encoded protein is CASSLGDRGRYEQYF.

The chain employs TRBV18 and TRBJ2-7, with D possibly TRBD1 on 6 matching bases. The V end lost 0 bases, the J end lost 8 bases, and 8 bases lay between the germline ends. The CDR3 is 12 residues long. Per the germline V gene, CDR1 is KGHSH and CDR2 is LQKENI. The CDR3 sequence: CASSPPQGQQYF. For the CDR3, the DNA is TGTGCCAGCTCACCACCTCAGGGGCAGCAGTACTTC.

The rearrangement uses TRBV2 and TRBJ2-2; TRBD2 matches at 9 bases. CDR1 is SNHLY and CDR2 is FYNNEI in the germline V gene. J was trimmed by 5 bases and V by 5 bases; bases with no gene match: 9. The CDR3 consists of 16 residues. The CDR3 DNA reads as TGTGCCAGCAGTCATCCGGGACTAGCAAGGACCGGGGAGCTGTTTTTT. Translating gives CASSHPGLARTGELFF.

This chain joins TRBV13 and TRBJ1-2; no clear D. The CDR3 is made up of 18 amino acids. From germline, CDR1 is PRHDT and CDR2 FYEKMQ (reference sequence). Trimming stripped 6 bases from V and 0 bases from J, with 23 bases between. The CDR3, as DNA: TGTGCCAGCAGACAACCCGGGGAACCCGCAGGTTCTAACTATGGCTACACCTTC. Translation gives CASRQPGEPAGSNYGYTF.

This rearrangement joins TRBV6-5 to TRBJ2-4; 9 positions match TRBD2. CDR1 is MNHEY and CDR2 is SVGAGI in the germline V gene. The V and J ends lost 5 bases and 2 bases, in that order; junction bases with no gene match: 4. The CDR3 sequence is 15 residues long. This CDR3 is CASSHSGGTKNIQYF. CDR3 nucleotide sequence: TGTGCCAGCAGTCATAGCGGGGGTACCAAAAACATTCAGTACTTC.

The CDR3 spells CASSRTQSGANVLTF. The CDR3 DNA is TGTGCCAGTAGTAGGACACAGTCTGGGGCCAACGTCCTGACTTTC. This chain uses TRBV19 with TRBJ2-6; tentatively, D is TRBD1 (5 bases). The CDR3 sequence is 15 residues long. Trimming took off 4 bases at V and 1 base at J, with 8 bases between the two ends. CDR1 is LNHDA, CDR2 SQIVND, per germline (reference sequence).

CDR3 sequence: CASSLGEGETQYF. DNA for the CDR3: TGTGCCAGCAGCTTAGGCGAGGGAGAGACCCAGTACTTC. V gene TRBV7-2 combines with J gene TRBJ2-5, with a possible D match to TRBD2 (5 bases). Deletions cut 1 base from V and 4 bases from J, with 7 bases between. There are 13 residues in the CDR3. From germline, CDR1 is SGHTA and CDR2 FQGNSA.